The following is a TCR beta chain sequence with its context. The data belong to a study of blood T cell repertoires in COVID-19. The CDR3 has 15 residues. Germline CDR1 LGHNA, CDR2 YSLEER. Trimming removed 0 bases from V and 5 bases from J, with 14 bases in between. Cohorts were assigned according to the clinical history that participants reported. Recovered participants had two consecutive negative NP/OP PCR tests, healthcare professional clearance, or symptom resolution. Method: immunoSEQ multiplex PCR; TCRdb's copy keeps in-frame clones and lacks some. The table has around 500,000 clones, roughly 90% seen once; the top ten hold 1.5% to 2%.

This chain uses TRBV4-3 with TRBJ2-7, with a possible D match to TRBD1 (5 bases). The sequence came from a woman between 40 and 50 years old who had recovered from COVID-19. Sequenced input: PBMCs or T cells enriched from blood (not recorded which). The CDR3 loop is CASSQDSRVDDEQYF. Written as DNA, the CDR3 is TGCGCCAGCAGCCAAGATAGCAGGGTTGACGACGAGCAGTACTTC.